This section outlines one T cell receptor (beta chain) sequence together with its context. Its antigen is unknown. The sample holds no much larger clone one base away, and base qualities are not on file. The time point label, read with the paper, signifies: approximately 2 years on ibrutinib. Around 1.8 micrograms of genomic DNA were extracted from cryopreserved PBMCs for TCR beta library preparation. High-throughput TCR beta sequencing was performed on longitudinal blood samples from CLL patients receiving ibrutinib monotherapy. The patients were enrolled in a single-center, open-label phase 2 trial of ibrutinib monotherapy. The sample originates from a study of cytotoxic CD8 clonotypes in ibrutinib-treated CLL (dated by TCRdb to 2020 to 2023). Notes on the research overall: The cohort included roughly 15 treatment-naive and some twelve relapsed/refractory patients; roughly 17 were IGHV unmutated. The response samples were drawn at a median of approximately twelve months into treatment, with a range of roughly 6 to 40 months. Every remission and progressive disease sample was obtained while ibrutinib was still being received by the patients. An average of around 250,000 productive templates and about 100,000 productive rearrangements was obtained per sample. Partial responses were observed in about 24 patients and complete responses in 2; after a median follow-up of 68 months, remission was maintained in approximately 14 patients and progression was observed in approximately twelve. Cryopreserved peripheral blood mononuclear cells were obtained prior to treatment, at the time of response, and at either disease progression or sustained remission. Longitudinal samples were obtainable from about 30% of the 86 participants in the trial. Paper-wide results and their limitations: Baseline clonality was found to be higher than that of age-matched healthy donors and was strongly correlated with circulating CD8+ T-cell counts. Clonality increased at ibrutinib response, stayed stable in sustained remission, and fell back toward baseline at progression. Public clonotypes were rare and either contracted or stayed stable during treatment, and the rise in clonality at ibrutinib response reflected the expansion of private clonotypes. Sustained-remission and progressing patients did not have matched sampling times, and lymph node repertoires were not examined.

The goal of deep resolution MiSeq sequencing was a depth between 1 in 1 million and 1 in 200,000 T cells, and coverage averaged 10x per clonotype. TCR beta libraries were generated with the immunoSEQ hsTCRB Kit. As for how the authors treated the data: Data were analyzed with ImmunoSEQ Data Assistant and ImmunoSEQ Analyzer, with V, D and J genes assigned per IMGT definitions. Clonality was computed as one minus normalized Shannon entropy of productive rearrangement frequencies, ranging from 0 to 1. Public clonotype analysis was restricted to overrepresented clonotypes comprising at least 0.05% of each patient's repertoire. Thirteen age-matched healthy donor repertoires from immuneACCESS were used as controls for clonality. This is the immuneACCESS table as TCRdb keeps it, with only in-frame sequences that have V and J called. A part of the clones is gone; compared with another copy, unresolved V genes explain less than half, and the rest is unexplained. For V, J and clone size, that table is used; D and trimming come from the DNA. The sample data list about 60,000 clones, and approximately 60% of these were observed just once. Around 20% of the sample belongs to the ten largest clones.

The sequencing used PBMCs, collected after 24 months of ibrutinib treatment. The receptor was isolated from a human donor with chronic lymphocytic leukemia.

The nucleotide sequence is given as TGTGCCAGCAGCCCCGCGAGGGGCTTCAATTCACCCCTCCACTTT. It translates to CASSPARGFNSPLHF. Rearrangement joined TRBV28 to TRBJ1-6; the best D guess is TRBD1, with 5 bases matching. CDR3 length: 15 amino acids, cysteine to phenylalanine. This entry keeps only the CDR3 DNA: 45 bases, framed from base 1. Deletion took 6 bases off V and 7 bases off J, with a span of 16 bases between the germline ends. For CDR1 and CDR2, the germline V gene lists MDHEN and SYDVKM.